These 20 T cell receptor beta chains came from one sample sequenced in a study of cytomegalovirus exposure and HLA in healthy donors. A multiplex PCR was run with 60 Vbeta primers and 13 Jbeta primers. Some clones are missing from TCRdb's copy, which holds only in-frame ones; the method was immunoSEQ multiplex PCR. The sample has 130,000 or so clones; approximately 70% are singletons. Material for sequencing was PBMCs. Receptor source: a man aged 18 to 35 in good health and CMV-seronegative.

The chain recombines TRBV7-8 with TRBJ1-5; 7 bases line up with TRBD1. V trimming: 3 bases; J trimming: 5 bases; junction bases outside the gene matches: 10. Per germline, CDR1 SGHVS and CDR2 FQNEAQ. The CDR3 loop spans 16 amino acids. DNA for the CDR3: TGTGCCAGCAGCTTGCCCTCCGCGACAGGGCATCAGCCCCAGCATTTT. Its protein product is CASSLPSATGHQPQHF.

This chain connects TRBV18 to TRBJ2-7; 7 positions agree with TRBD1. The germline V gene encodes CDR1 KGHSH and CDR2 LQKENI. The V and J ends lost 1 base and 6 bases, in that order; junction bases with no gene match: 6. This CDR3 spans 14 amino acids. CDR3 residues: CASSPQGQVGEQYF. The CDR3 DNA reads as TGTGCCAGCTCACCACAAGGACAGGTTGGCGAGCAGTACTTC.

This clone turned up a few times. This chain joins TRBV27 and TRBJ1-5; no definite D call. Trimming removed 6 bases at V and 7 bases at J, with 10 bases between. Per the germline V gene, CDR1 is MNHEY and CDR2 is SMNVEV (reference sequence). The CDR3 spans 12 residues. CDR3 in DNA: TGTGCCAGCAGACACGTGCCCCAGCCCCAGCATTTT. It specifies CASRHVPQPQHF.

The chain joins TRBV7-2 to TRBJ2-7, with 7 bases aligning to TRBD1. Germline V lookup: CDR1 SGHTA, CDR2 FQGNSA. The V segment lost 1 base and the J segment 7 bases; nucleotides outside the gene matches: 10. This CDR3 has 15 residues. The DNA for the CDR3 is TGTGCCAGCAGCTTAGATACGACAGGGCCCGGTGAGCAGTACTTC. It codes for CASSLDTTGPGEQYF.

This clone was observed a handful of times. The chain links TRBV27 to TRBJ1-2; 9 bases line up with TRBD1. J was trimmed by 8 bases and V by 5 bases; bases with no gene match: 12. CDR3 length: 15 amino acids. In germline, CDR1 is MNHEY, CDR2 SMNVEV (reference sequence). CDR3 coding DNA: TGTGCCAGCAGTCCCCGGGACAGGGCGGCGGAGGGCTACACCTTC. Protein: CASSPRDRAAEGYTF.

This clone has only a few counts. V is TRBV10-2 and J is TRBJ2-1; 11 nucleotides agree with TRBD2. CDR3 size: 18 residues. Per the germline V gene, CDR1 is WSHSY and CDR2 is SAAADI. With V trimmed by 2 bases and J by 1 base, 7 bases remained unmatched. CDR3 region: CASSEGASGRPSYNEQFF. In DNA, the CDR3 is TGCGCCAGCAGTGAGGGGGCTAGCGGGAGGCCTTCCTACAATGAGCAGTTCTTC.

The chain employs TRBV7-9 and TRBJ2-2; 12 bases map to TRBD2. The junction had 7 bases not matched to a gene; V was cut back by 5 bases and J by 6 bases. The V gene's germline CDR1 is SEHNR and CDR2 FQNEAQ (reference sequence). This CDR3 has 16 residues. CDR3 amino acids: CASSLGLAGRAGELFF. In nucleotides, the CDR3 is TGTGCCAGCAGCCTTGGACTAGCGGGGAGGGCCGGGGAGCTGTTTTTT.

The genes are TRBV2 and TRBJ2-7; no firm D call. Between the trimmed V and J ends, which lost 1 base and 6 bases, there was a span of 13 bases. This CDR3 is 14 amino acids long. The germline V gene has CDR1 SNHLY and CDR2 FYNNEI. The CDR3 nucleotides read TGTGCCAGCAGTGAAGAACTGTACAGTAGCGAGCAGTACTTC. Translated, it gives CASSEELYSSEQYF.

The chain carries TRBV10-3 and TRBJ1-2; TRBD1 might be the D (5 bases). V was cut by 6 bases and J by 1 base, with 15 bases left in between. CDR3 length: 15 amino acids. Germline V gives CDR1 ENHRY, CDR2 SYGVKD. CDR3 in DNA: TGTGCCATCAGCCAACAGGCCTCTGATAACTATGGCTACACCTTC. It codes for CAISQQASDNYGYTF.

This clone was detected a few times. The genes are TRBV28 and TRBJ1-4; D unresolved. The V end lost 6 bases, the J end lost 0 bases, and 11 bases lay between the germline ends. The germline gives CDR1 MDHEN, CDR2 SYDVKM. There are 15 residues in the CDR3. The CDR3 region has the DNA TGTGCCAGCAGACTCTCGTTGGCAACTAATGAAAAACTGTTTTTT. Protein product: CASRLSLATNEKLFF.

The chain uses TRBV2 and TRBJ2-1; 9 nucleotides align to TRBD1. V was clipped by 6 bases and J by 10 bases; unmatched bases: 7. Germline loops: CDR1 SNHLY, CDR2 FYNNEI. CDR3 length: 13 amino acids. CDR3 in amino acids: CASSRDRGGEQFF. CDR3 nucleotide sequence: TGTGCCAGCAGCCGCGACAGGGGGGGAGAGCAGTTCTTC. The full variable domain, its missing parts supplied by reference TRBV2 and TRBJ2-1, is EPEVTQTPSHQVTQMGQEVILRCVPISNHLYFYWYRQILGQKVEFLVSFYNNEISEKSEIFDDQFSVERPDGSNFTLKIRSTKLEDSAMYFCASSRDRGGEQFFGPGTRLTVL.

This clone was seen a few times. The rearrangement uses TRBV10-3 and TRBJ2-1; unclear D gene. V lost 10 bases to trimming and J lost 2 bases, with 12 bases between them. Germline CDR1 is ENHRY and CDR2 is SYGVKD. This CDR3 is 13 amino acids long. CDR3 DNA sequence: TGTGCCACCGCGCTCGCAACCTACAATGAGCAGTTCTTC. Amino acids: CATALATYNEQFF.

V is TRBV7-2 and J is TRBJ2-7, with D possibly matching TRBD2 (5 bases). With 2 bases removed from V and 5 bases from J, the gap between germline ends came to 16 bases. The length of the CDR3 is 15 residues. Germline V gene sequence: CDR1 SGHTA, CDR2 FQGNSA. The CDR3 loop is CASSLSGFYANEQYF. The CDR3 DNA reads TGTGCCAGCAGCTTATCGGGATTCTATGCCAACGAGCAGTACTTC.

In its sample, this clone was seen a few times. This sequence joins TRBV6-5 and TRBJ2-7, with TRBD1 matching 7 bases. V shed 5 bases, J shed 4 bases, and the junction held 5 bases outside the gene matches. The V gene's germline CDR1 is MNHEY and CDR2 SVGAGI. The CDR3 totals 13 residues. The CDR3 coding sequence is TGTGCCAGCAGTCTGGGACAGAATTACGAGCAGTACTTC. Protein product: CASSLGQNYEQYF.

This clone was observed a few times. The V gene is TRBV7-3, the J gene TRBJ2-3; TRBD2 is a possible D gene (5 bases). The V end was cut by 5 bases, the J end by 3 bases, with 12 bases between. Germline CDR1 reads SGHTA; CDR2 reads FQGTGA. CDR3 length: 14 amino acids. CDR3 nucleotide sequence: TGTGCCAGCAGCCCCGGACTGAAAACAGATACGCAGTATTTT. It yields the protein CASSPGLKTDTQYF.

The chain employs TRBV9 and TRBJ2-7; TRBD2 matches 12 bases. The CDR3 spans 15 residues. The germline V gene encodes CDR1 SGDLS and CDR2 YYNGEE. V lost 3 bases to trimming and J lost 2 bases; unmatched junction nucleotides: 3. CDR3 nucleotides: TGTGCCAGCAGCGGAGGACTAGCGGGGCCCTACGAGCAGTACTTC. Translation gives CASSGGLAGPYEQYF.

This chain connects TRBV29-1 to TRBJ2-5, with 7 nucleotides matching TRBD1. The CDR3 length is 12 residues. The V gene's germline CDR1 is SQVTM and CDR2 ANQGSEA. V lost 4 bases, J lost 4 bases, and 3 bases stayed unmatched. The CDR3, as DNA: TGCAGCGTTGTAACAGGGGTAGAGACCCAGTACTTC. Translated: CSVVTGVETQYF.

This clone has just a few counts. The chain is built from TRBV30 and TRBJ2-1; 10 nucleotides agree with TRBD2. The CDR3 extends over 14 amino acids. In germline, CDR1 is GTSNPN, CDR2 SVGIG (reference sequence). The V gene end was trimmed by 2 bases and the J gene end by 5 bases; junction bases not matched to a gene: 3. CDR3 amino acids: CAWSFGLADNEQFF. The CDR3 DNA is TGTGCCTGGAGTTTCGGACTAGCGGACAATGAGCAGTTCTTC. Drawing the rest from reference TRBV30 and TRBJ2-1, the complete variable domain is SQTIHQWPATLVQPVGSPLSLECTVEGTSNPNLYWYRQAAGRGLQLLFYSVGIGQISSEVPQNLSASRPQDRQFILSSKKLLLSDSGFYLCAWSFGLADNEQFFGPGTRLTVL.

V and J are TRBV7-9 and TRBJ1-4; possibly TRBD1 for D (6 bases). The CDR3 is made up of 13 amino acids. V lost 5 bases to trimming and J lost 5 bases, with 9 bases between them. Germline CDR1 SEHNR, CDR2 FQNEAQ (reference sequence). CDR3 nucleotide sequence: TGTGCCAGCAGCCCTGGACAGAATGAAAAACTGTTTTTT. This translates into CASSPGQNEKLFF.

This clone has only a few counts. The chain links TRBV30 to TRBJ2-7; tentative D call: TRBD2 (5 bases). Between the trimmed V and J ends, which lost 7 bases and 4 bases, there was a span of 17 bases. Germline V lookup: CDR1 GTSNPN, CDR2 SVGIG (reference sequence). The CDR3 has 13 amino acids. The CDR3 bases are TGTGCCTATTACAACACGCGGGCTTACGAGCAGTACTTC. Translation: CAYYNTRAYEQYF.